This T cell receptor beta chain is from a study of CD8+ T cells in alopecia areata. Across the study: Treated patients were given oral tofacitinib, which was dosed at 5 to 10 mg twice daily. Whole-study findings and limits: Scalp lesions, especially in alopecia totalis/universalis, had higher clonality than normal scalp. Possibly as an HLA-related effect, TCR sharing across patients appeared less clear than in mice.

RNA was isolated and reverse transcribed to cDNA, the sequencing template. TCRdb's table, derived via immunoSEQ multiplex PCR, lists solely in-frame clones and lacks some. The repertoire includes about 180,000 clones, 63% of them detected once, and 1.5% to 2% sits in the top ten. Points on this clone: What it binds is not known.

Per germline, CDR1 SNHLY and CDR2 FYNNEI. The germline V and J ends were trimmed by 4 bases and 4 bases, with 13 bases remaining between them. The CDR3 has 14 residues. The sequence came from a human donor with alopecia areata. The rearrangement links TRBV2 to TRBJ1-2, with D possibly matching TRBD1 (5 bases). Specimen: CD4+ T cells sorted from blood, collected at week 0. The DNA for the CDR3 is TGTGCCAGCAGTGCTAGGGCAGGGAGCTATGGCTACACCTTC. Translated, it gives CASSARAGSYGYTF.